The T cell receptor (beta chain) under discussion was sequenced for a study of T cell repertoires in cytomegalovirus infection. Study-wide points: Predominance within the ex vivo response was attributable to HLA-C-restricted CMV-specific TCR beta clonotypes.

From the reads, TCRdb called clonotypes with MiXCR, one entry per CDR3 protein. Among approximately 1,000,000 distinct CDR3 sequences listed, less than 35% were seen once. CDR1 and CDR2 (germline): LNHDA, SQIVND (reference sequence). The CDR3 length is 12 residues. J lost 6 bases, V lost 8 bases, and 2 bases had no gene match. Details on this clonotype: Its antigen is not known.

This sequence joins TRBV19 and TRBJ2-2, with TRBD1 matching over 8 bases. Specimen: cultured CD8+ T cells from PBMCs, collected from culture after CMV antigen stimulation. The clonotype comes from a human donor in good health (CMV status not recorded). Some clones in this sample may be carry-over from other donors' samples. CDR3 in amino acids: CASLTGAGELFF. DNA for the CDR3: TGTGCCAGTTTGACAGGGGCCGGGGAGCTGTTTTTT.